This entry lists 23 T cell receptor beta chains sequenced from one sample in a study of T-cell memory formation after mild COVID-19. TCRdb reanalysed the 5' RACE reads using MiXCR and keeps one entry per CDR3 protein. The table records 150,000 to 200,000 distinct CDR3 sequences, around a third of them present only once. The sequenced sample was PBMCs or a T cell subset sorted from them (not recorded which). These receptors were obtained from an adult woman who had mild COVID-19 (a few samples of this study predate the infection). Cell type and time point are not known.

The V gene is TRBV29-1, the J gene TRBJ2-5, with TRBD1 as a possible D gene (5 bases). Deletions cut 3 bases from V and 5 bases from J, with 16 bases between. Germline V gene sequence: CDR1 SQVTM, CDR2 ANQGSEA. CDR3 length equals 14 residues. CDR3 sequence: CSVDAAGMRETQYF. The CDR3 bases are TGCAGCGTTGATGCGGCAGGGATGAGGGAGACCCAGTACTTC.

The chain couples TRBV7-9 to TRBJ1-6; D is possibly TRBD1 (6 bases). V lost 4 bases to trimming and J lost 7 bases, with 14 bases between them. Looked up from germline, CDR1 is SEHNR and CDR2 is FQNEAQ (reference sequence). CDR3 length: 15 amino acids. This CDR3 reads CASSSSGTLNSPLHF. The CDR3 bases are TGTGCCAGCAGCTCCTCCGGGACATTGAATTCACCCCTCCACTTT. Full variable domain (remainder filled in from reference TRBV7-9 and TRBJ1-6): DTGVSQNPRHKITKRGQNVTFRCDPISEHNRLYWYRQTLGQGPEFLTYFQNEAQLEKSRLLSDRFSAERPKGSFSTLEIQRTEQGDSAMYLCASSSSGTLNSPLHFGNGTRLTVT.

The table lists this clonotype with a few counts. The chain joins TRBV12-3 or TRBV12-4 to TRBJ2-3, with D unresolved. Between the trimmed V and J ends, which lost 5 bases and 1 base, there was a span of 16 bases. The CDR3 consists of 16 residues. CDR3 protein: CASSPVNGPRTDTQYF. The CDR3 nucleotides read TGTGCCAGCAGTCCAGTTAACGGTCCTCGCACAGATACGCAGTATTTT.

V is TRBV27 and J is TRBJ1-5, with TRBD1 matching 7 bases. CDR3 size: 14 residues. Germline CDR1 is MNHEY and CDR2 is SMNVEV (reference sequence). V shed 3 bases and J 7 bases; nucleotides not matched to a gene: 6. The chain's CDR3 is CASSFTGARQPQHF. DNA of the CDR3: TGTGCCAGCAGTTTTACAGGGGCCCGACAGCCCCAGCATTTT.

The chain recombines TRBV11-2 with TRBJ2-3, with 8 bases matching TRBD1. The CDR3 spans 15 residues. Germline V CDR1 and CDR2: SGHAT, FQNNGV. V shed 3 bases, J shed 7 bases, and the junction held 9 bases outside the gene matches. The CDR3 DNA reads TGTGCCAGCAGCTTCGGACAGGGCGGGCGGAATACGCAGTATTTT. Translation gives CASSFGQGGRNTQYF.

This rearrangement joins TRBV12-3 or TRBV12-4 to TRBJ1-2; 10 bases are shared with TRBD1. CDR3 size: 15 residues. With V trimmed by 3 bases and J by 4 bases, 5 bases remained unmatched. The CDR3 DNA sequence: TGTGCCAGCAGTTTGACAGGGGGCCGGACCTATGGCTACACCTTC. Translation: CASSLTGGRTYGYTF.

This sequence joins TRBV20-1 and TRBJ2-1; no clear D gene. The V and J ends lost 5 bases and 12 bases respectively, with 17 bases between them. The CDR3 extends over 12 amino acids. The germline gives CDR1 DFQATT, CDR2 SNEGSKA (reference sequence). The CDR3 reads CSAGPPGGVQFF. The DNA of the CDR3 is TGCAGTGCTGGGCCTCCAGGTGGGGTGCAGTTCTTC.

This clonotype was counted a few times. The chain is built from TRBV7-6 and TRBJ2-5; no clear D. The CDR3 has 14 amino acids. Looked up from germline, CDR1 is SGHVS and CDR2 is FNYEAQ. V was cut by 8 bases and J by 1 base, with 14 bases left in between. The CDR3 reads CASGRPNAQETQYF. CDR3 bases: TGTGCCAGCGGAAGACCGAACGCCCAAGAGACCCAGTACTTC.

The chain combines TRBV10-3 with TRBJ2-1; D is possibly TRBD1 or TRBD2 (5 bases each). V lost 2 bases to trimming and J lost 9 bases, with 11 bases between them. The CDR3 has 13 amino acids. The germline CDR1 and CDR2 sequences are ENHRY and SYGVKD. For the CDR3, the DNA is TGTGCCATCAGTGAGGGGGGACCCCCTGAGCAGTTCTTC. Amino acids: CAISEGGPPEQFF.

This chain uses TRBV20-1 with TRBJ1-3, with TRBD1 matching 9 bases. Unmatched junction bases numbered 13, after V lost 6 bases and J lost 7 bases. The germline gives CDR1 DFQATT, CDR2 SNEGSKA (reference sequence). The CDR3 loop spans 15 amino acids. Here the CDR3 DNA reads TGCAGTGCCGGGTTTGCGGGACAGGGTCGGAACACCATATATTTT. It specifies CSAGFAGQGRNTIYF.

This clonotype turned up a few times. The chain is built from TRBV2 and TRBJ1-2; D gene uncertain. The CDR3 sequence is 12 residues long. V lost 0 bases, J lost 2 bases, and 1 base lay in between. Germline-derived CDR1 and CDR2 are SNHLY and FYNNEI. The CDR3 DNA follows: TGTGCCAGCAGTGAAGCGAACTATGGCTACACCTTC. This codes for CASSEANYGYTF.

The chain carries TRBV7-9 and TRBJ1-2; no definite D call. Deletions cut 5 bases from V and 7 bases from J, with 14 bases between. There are 13 residues in the CDR3. Germline CDR1 SEHNR, CDR2 FQNEAQ (reference sequence). This CDR3 is CASSPDVGRGYTF. The CDR3, as DNA: TGTGCCAGCAGCCCAGACGTGGGTCGTGGCTACACCTTC. The variable domain in full, completed from reference TRBV7-9 and TRBJ1-2, reads DTGVSQNPRHKITKRGQNVTFRCDPISEHNRLYWYRQTLGQGPEFLTYFQNEAQLEKSRLLSDRFSAERPKGSFSTLEIQRTEQGDSAMYLCASSPDVGRGYTFGSGTRLTVV.

The chain joins TRBV7-9 to TRBJ2-7; perhaps D is TRBD1 or TRBD2 (5 bases each). The germline V gene has CDR1 SEHNR and CDR2 FQNEAQ (reference sequence). The CDR3 is 17 residues long. V shed 4 bases and J shed 3 bases, with 22 bases lying between them. The CDR3 nucleotides read TGTGCCAGCAGCTCATTGGGGGAGTCCCGAGGGGACTACGAGCAGTACTTC. This translates into CASSSLGESRGDYEQYF. Variable domain in full (rest from reference TRBV7-9 and TRBJ2-7): DTGVSQNPRHKITKRGQNVTFRCDPISEHNRLYWYRQTLGQGPEFLTYFQNEAQLEKSRLLSDRFSAERPKGSFSTLEIQRTEQGDSAMYLCASSSLGESRGDYEQYFGPGTRLTVT.

This clonotype was seen a few times. The V call is TRBV5-6, the J call TRBJ2-5; 15 nucleotides line up with TRBD2. V shed 2 bases, J shed 2 bases, and the junction held 10 bases outside the gene matches. The CDR3 sequence is 19 residues long. The germline V gene has CDR1 SGHDT and CDR2 YYEEEE. CDR3 residues: CASSLLYGTSGGSQETQYF. CDR3 bases: TGTGCCAGCAGCTTATTGTACGGGACTAGCGGGGGGTCACAAGAGACCCAGTACTTC. The variable domain in full, with the rest retrieved from reference TRBV5-6 and TRBJ2-5, is DAGVTQSPTHLIKTRGQQVTLRCSPKSGHDTVSWYQQALGQGPQFIFQYYEEEERQRGNFPDRFSGHQFPNYSSELNVNALLLGDSALYLCASSLLYGTSGGSQETQYFGPGTRLLVL.

In this sample, this clonotype turned up once. The genes are TRBV12-3 or TRBV12-4 and TRBJ2-1; D is perhaps TRBD1 (6 bases). V gave up 5 bases and J gave up 6 bases, with 17 bases separating them. The CDR3 has 15 residues. The CDR3 DNA reads as TGTGCCAGCAGTCGCAGGGGAGTTGAGGGCAATGAGCAGTTCTTC. Translation: CASSRRGVEGNEQFF.

The chain recombines TRBV19 with TRBJ1-1, with unresolved D. This CDR3 is built from 14 residues. CDR1 is LNHDA, CDR2 SQIVND, per germline (reference sequence). The germline V and J ends were trimmed by 1 base and 1 base, with 7 bases remaining between them. The CDR3 DNA sequence: TGTGCCAGTAGTATAGGGGATGAGAACACTGAAGCTTTCTTT. Protein product: CASSIGDENTEAFF.

The V gene is TRBV7-2, the J gene TRBJ1-2, with 9 bases lining up with TRBD1. V shed 5 bases, J shed 8 bases, and the junction held 6 bases outside the gene matches. The CDR3 extends over 13 amino acids. In germline, CDR1 is SGHTA, CDR2 FQGNSA. CDR3 in amino acids: CASSRGQGLGYTF. As DNA, the CDR3 is TGTGCCAGCAGCCGGGGACAGGGCTTAGGCTACACCTTC.

The chain has TRBV6-5 and TRBJ1-1; 7 nucleotides agree with TRBD1. CDR1 MNHEY and CDR2 SVGAGI come from the germline V gene. The CDR3 sequence is 15 residues long. After removal of 6 bases from V and 0 bases from J, the junction contained 7 bases not matched to a gene. Written as DNA, the CDR3 is TGTGCCAGCAGCATCAGACAGGGTCTGAACACTGAAGCTTTCTTT. Its protein is CASSIRQGLNTEAFF.

This clonotype has a handful of counts. This rearrangement joins TRBV11-3 to TRBJ1-1, with a tentative D call TRBD1 (5 bases). The germline V gene has CDR1 SGHNT and CDR2 YENEEA. The V end was cut by 3 bases, the J end by 5 bases, with 10 bases between. The length of the CDR3 is 13 residues. The CDR3 bases are TGTGCCAGCAGCTTGAGCCAGGGAACTGAAGCTTTCTTT. This sequence encodes CASSLSQGTEAFF.

This clonotype was observed a handful of times. The gene calls are TRBV5-1 and TRBJ2-2, with no clear D. CDR1 SGHRS and CDR2 YFSETQ come from the germline V gene. The CDR3 covers 15 residues. Trimming took off 1 base at V and 2 bases at J, with 9 bases between the two ends. CDR3 region: CASSLYSLNTGELFF. DNA for the CDR3: TGCGCCAGCAGCTTGTACAGCCTCAACACCGGGGAGCTGTTTTTT.

J is TRBJ1-6 and V is TRBV20-1; 10 bases are shared with TRBD1. Germline CDR1 reads DFQATT; CDR2 reads SNEGSKA (reference sequence). Trimming at V came to 3 bases and at J to 16 bases, leaving 9 bases not matched to a gene. The CDR3 length is 13 residues. CDR3 coding DNA: TGCAGTGCTAGTAGTCCGGACAGGGGGGAACTCCACTTT. Its translation is CSASSPDRGELHF.

The chain recombines TRBV5-1 with TRBJ2-5, with 12 bases that match TRBD1. Germline V gene lookup returns CDR1 SGHRS and CDR2 YFSETQ. The CDR3 is 19 residues long. V lost 3 bases and J lost 5; bases outside the gene matches: 17. For the CDR3, the DNA is TGCGCCAGCAGCTCATCAAGGAGTAGTGGGACAGGGGGCCTGGAGACCCAGTACTTC. The encoded protein is CASSSSRSSGTGGLETQYF.

V is TRBV7-2 and J is TRBJ2-1; D gene uncertain. Germline V gives CDR1 SGHTA, CDR2 FQGNSA. Trimming took off 3 bases at V and 9 bases at J, with 18 bases between the two ends. This CDR3 is 15 amino acids long. In nucleotides, the CDR3 is TGTGCCAGCAGCTTTTGGGTAACTCGAGGCGGTGAGCAGTTCTTC. Encoded protein: CASSFWVTRGGEQFF.